The clone carrying this T cell receptor beta chain was counted between two and nine times. TCRdb's table, derived via immunoSEQ multiplex PCR, lists solely in-frame clones and lacks some. Of some 43,000 clones listed, about 70% are singletons. Trimming pared 0 bases from V and 5 bases from J, leaving 5 bases between. The germline V gene has CDR1 SGDLS and CDR2 YYNGEE. This CDR3 has 13 amino acids. The sample comes from a study of cytotoxic CD8 clonotypes in ibrutinib-treated CLL. Overall study: Response was recorded as partial in roughly 24 patients and complete in 2; at median 68 months, around 14 remained remitted and some 12 had progressed.

This TCR was recovered from a human donor with chronic lymphocytic leukemia. Material: PBMCs, obtained after 12 months of ibrutinib treatment. V is TRBV9 and J is TRBJ1-4, with D uncertain. In DNA, the CDR3 is TGTGCCAGCAGCGTAGCCCAGAATGAAAAACTGTTTTTT. Protein product: CASSVAQNEKLFF. Based on the CDR3 plus reference TRBV9 and TRBJ1-4, the full variable domain is DSGVTQTPKHLITATGQRVTLRCSPRSGDLSVYWYQQSLDQGLQFLIQYYNGEERAKGNILERFSAQQFPDLHSELNLSSLELGDSALYFCASSVAQNEKLFFGSGTQLSVL.